This T cell receptor (beta chain) emerged from a study of CD8+CD57+ T cells in acquired aplastic anemia listed by TCRdb under 2018. About the investigation overall: A mean of about 3.2 ug of DNA, ranging from 0.2 to 27.4 ug, was extracted from sorted CD4+ and CD8+ cells. A CD8+CD57+ expansion meant a frequency higher than the mean frequency seen in healthy subjects. Overall study results and their limits: No significant difference in CD8+ Simpson's diversity was found between patients and healthy controls (P=0.060). Although 25 to 30 CD8+ CDR3 sequences were shared by patients and controls, these sequences appeared highly expressed in patients and within the immunodominant clones of patients.

Its CDR3 holds 14 amino acids, cysteine through phenylalanine. CDR3 DNA is the only sequence kept; it has 42 bases, read in frame from the first base. As encoded in the germline V gene (reference sequence), CDR1 is SEHNR while CDR2 is FQNEAQ. V and J are trimmed by 3 bases and 8 bases, and the gene matches miss 5 bases of the junction. On this clonotype itself: Its antigen remains undetermined. No base qualities exist here, and no much larger clone lies one base off it.

Expansion of CD8+CD57+ cells had been shown by flow cytometry in the patients chosen for sequencing. Every patient had a diagnosis of severe acquired aplastic anemia based on International Study of Aplastic Anemia and Agranulocytosis and Camitta criteria. At the time blood was sampled, none of the patients had received any therapy. In the study, sorted CD4+ and CD8+ blood T cells from patients with severe aplastic anemia and from healthy subjects underwent deep sequencing of TCR repertoires. Patients were enrolled under clinicaltrials.gov protocols 00001620, 01623167, 00001397, 00071045, 00081523 and 00961064 in the USA. Ficoll-Paque density gradient centrifugation was used to isolate peripheral blood mononuclear cells. Before DNA extraction, CD4+ and CD8+ T cells were sorted by FACS or by magnetic beads. Profiling of TCR beta VDJ combinations and CDR3 sequences used genomic DNA as the template. An Illumina HiSeq 2000 was the platform used for TCR repertoire sequencing. As for how the authors treated the data: Repertoire assessment relied on Simpson's diversity index, CDR3 size and DJ length profiles, and TRBV/TRBJ rearrangement plots. Whichever DNA sequence was most abundant in the deep sequencing data was defined as the immunodominant clone. CDR3 amino acid sequences were checked for sharing across subjects and were also compared against the VDJdb database and published repertoires. TCRdb trimmed public reads at Q25 via fastp, called clones via MiXCR and kept in-frame beta chains. For every CDR3 protein sequence, its rows merge into one entry that carries the most common genes and DNA. What appears here as the V and J calls and clone size reflects TCRdb's work, not the paper's. A total of about 180,000 distinct CDR3 sequences appear in this sample, 50% to 65% of them only once. The ten most abundant clones make up approximately 40% of the sample.

The rearrangement joined TRBV7-9 to TRBJ2-1; 9 bases in between match TRBD2. This receptor was obtained from a human donor with aplastic anemia. Sequenced material: sorted CD4+, CD8+, or CD8+CD57+ T cells (not recorded which) from PBMCs. This receptor carries the CDR3 CASSFGGGAYEQFF. The nucleotide sequence reads as follows: TGTGCCAGCAGCTTTGGCGGGGGGGCTTATGAGCAGTTCTTC. Full variable domain (CDR3 extended with the reference TRBV7-9 and TRBJ2-1 proteins): DTGVSQNPRHKITKRGQNVTFRCDPISEHNRLYWYRQTLGQGPEFLTYFQNEAQLEKSRLLSDRFSAERPKGSFSTLEIQRTEQGDSAMYLCASSFGGGAYEQFFGPGTRLTVL.